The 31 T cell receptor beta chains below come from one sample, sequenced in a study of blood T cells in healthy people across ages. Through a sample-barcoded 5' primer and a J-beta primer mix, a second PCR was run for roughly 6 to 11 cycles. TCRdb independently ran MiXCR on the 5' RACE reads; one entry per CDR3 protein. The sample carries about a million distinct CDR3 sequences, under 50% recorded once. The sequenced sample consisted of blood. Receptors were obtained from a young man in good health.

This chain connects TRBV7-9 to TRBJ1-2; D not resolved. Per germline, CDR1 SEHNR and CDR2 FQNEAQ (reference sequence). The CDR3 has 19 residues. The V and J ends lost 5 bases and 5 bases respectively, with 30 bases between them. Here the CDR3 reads CASSPVSAPSNPEWYGYTF. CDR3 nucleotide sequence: TGTGCCAGCAGCCCGGTCTCGGCCCCATCAAACCCAGAGTGGTATGGCTACACCTTC. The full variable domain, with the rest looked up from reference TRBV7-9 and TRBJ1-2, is DTGVSQNPRHKITKRGQNVTFRCDPISEHNRLYWYRQTLGQGPEFLTYFQNEAQLEKSRLLSDRFSAERPKGSFSTLEIQRTEQGDSAMYLCASSPVSAPSNPEWYGYTFGSGTRLTVV.

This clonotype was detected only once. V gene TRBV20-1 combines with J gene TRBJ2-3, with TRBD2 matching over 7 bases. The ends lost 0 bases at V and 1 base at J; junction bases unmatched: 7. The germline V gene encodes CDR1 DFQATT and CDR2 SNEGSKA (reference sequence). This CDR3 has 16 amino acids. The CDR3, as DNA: TGCAGTGCTAGAGATTATCGGGGGGATGGCACAGATACGCAGTATTTT. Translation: CSARDYRGDGTDTQYF.

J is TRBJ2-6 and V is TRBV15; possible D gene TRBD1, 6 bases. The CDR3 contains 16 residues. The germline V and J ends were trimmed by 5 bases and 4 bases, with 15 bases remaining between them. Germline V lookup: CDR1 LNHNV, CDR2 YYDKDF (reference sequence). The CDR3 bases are TGTGCCACCAGCGGGTGGACAGATCCCGGGGCCAACGTCCTGACTTTC. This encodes CATSGWTDPGANVLTF.

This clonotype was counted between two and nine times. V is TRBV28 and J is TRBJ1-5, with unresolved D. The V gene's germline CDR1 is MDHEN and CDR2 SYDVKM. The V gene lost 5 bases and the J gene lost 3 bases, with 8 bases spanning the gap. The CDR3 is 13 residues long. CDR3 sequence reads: CASSPPVNQPQHF. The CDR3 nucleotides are TGTGCCAGCAGTCCGCCGGTCAATCAGCCCCAGCATTTT.

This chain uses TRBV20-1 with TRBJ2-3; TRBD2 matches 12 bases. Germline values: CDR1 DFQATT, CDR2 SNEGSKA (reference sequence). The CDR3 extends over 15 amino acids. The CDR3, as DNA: TGCAGGGCAGGAGGACTAGCGGGAATCACAGATACGCAGTATTTT. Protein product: CRAGGLAGITDTQYF.

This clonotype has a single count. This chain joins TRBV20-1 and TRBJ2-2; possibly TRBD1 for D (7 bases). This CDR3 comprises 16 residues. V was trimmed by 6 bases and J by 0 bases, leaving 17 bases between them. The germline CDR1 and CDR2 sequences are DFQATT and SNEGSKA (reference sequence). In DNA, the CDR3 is TGCAGTGCGATTCGCGGGACAGTGACGAACACCGGGGAGCTGTTTTTT. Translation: CSAIRGTVTNTGELFF.

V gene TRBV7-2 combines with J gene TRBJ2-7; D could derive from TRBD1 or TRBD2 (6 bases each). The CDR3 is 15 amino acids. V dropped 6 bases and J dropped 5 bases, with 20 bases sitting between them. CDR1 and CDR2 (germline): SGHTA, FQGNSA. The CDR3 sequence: CASSSFGGLYDEQYF. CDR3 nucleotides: TGTGCCAGCAGTTCATTTGGGGGGCTTTACGACGAGCAGTACTTC.

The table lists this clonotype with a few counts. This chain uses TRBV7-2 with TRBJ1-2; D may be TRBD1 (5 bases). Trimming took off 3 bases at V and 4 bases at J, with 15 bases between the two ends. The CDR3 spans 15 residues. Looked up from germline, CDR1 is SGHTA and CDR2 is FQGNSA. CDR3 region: CASSFGGVRSYGYTF. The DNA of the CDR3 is TGTGCCAGCAGCTTCGGGGGGGTTCGGAGCTATGGCTACACCTTC.

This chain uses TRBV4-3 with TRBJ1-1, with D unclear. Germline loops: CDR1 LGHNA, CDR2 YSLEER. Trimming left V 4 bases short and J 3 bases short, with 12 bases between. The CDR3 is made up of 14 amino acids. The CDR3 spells CASSPRRLDTEAFF. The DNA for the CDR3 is TGCGCCAGCAGCCCCAGGAGGCTCGACACTGAAGCTTTCTTT.

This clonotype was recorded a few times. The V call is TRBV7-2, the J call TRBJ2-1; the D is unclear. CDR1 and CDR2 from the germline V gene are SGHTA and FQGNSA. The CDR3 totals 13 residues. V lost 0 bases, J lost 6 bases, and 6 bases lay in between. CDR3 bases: TGTGCCAGCAGCTTAGCGAACGGCAATGAGCAGTTCTTC. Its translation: CASSLANGNEQFF.

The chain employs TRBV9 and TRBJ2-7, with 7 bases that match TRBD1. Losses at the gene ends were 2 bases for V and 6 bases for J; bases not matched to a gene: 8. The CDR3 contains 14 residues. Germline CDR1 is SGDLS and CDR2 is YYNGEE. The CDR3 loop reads CASSVRDRGSEQYF. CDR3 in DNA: TGTGCCAGCAGCGTCCGGGACAGAGGCTCCGAGCAGTACTTC.

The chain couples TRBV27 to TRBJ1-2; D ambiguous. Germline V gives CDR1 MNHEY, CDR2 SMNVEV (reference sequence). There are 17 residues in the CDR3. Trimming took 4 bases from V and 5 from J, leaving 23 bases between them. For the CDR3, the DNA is TGTGCCAGCAGTTCCTCCTCCCACACAACGGGTCCTTATGGCTACACCTTC. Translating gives CASSSSSHTTGPYGYTF.

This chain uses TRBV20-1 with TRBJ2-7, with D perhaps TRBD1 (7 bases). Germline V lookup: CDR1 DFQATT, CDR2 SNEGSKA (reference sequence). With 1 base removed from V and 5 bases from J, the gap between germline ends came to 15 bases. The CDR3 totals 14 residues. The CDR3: CSARAAGGLNEQYF. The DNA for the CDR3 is TGCAGTGCTAGAGCGGCAGGGGGGCTGAACGAGCAGTACTTC.

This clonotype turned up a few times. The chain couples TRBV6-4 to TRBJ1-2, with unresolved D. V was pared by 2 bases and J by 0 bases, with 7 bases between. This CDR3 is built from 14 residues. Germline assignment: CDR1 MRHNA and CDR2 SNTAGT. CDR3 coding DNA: TGTGCCAGCAGTGACGGAGGCGCTAACTATGGCTACACCTTC. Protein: CASSDGGANYGYTF.

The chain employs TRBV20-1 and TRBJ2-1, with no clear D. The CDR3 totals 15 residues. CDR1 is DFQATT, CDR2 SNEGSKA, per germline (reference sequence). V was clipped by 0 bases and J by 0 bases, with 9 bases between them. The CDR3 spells CSARDLGLSYNEQFF. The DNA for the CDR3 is TGCAGTGCTAGAGATCTGGGCCTCTCCTACAATGAGCAGTTCTTC.

CDR3 residues: CASSQDAGGWYGYTF. The CDR3 DNA sequence: TGTGCCAGCAGCCAAGATGCGGGGGGGTGGTATGGCTACACCTTC. This chain uses TRBV4-2 with TRBJ1-2, with a weak D call TRBD1 (5 bases). V lost 0 bases to trimming and J lost 5 bases, with 13 bases between them. The CDR3 consists of 15 residues. Looked up from germline, CDR1 is LGHNA and CDR2 is YNFKEQ.

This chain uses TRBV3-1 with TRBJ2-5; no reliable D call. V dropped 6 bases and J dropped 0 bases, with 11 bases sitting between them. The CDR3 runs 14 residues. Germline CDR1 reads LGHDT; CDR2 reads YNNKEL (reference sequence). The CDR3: CASSQRTYQETQYF. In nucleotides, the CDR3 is TGTGCCAGCAGTCAGAGGACGTACCAAGAGACCCAGTACTTC.

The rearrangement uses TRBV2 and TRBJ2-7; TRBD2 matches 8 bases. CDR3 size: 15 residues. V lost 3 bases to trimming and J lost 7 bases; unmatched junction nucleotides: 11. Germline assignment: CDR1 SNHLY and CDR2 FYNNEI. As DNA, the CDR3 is TGTGCCAGCAGTGAGAGGACTAGCCCCCTTTCTGAGCAGTACTTC. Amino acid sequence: CASSERTSPLSEQYF.

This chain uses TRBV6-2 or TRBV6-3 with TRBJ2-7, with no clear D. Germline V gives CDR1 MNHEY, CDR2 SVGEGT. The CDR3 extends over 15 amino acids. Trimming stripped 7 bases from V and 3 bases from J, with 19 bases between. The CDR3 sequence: CASTDRGPSGYEQYF. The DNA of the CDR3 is TGTGCCAGCACCGACCGAGGACCGTCGGGCTACGAGCAGTACTTC.

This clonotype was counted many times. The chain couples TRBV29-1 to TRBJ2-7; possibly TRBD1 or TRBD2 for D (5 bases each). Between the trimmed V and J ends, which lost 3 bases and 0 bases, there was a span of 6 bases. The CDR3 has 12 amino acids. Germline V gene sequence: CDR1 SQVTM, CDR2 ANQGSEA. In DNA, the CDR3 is TGCAGCGTTGAGGGGGACTCCTACGAGCAGTACTTC. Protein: CSVEGDSYEQYF.

The CDR3 loop is CSARDPGQEGGEQFF. For the CDR3, the DNA is TGCAGTGCTAGAGATCCGGGACAAGAGGGGGGTGAGCAGTTCTTC. The V and J genes are TRBV20-1 and TRBJ2-1; possibly TRBD1 or TRBD2 for D (6 bases each). Trimming shortened V by 0 bases and J by 9 bases, and 18 bases separated the two germline ends. The germline CDR1 and CDR2 sequences are DFQATT and SNEGSKA (reference sequence). The CDR3 contains 15 residues.

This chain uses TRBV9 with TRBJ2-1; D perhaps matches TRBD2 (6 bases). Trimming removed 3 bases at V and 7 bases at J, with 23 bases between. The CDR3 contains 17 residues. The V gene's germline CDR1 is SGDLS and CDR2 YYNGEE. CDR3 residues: CASSEVSGSIRQNEQFF. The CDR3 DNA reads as TGTGCCAGCAGCGAGGTGTCCGGGAGCATAAGGCAGAATGAGCAGTTCTTC.

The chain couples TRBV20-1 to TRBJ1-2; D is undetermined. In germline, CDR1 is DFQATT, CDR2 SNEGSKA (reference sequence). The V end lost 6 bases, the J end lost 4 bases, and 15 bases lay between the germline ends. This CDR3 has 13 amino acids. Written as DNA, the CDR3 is TGCAGTGCCATTACCGGCGCACGCTATGGCTACACCTTC. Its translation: CSAITGARYGYTF.

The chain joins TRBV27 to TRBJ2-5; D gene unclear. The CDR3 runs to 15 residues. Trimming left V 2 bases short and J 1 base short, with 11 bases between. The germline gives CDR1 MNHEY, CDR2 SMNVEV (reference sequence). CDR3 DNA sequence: TGTGCCAGCAGTTTACTCGCACATTCCCAAGAGACCCAGTACTTC. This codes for CASSLLAHSQETQYF.

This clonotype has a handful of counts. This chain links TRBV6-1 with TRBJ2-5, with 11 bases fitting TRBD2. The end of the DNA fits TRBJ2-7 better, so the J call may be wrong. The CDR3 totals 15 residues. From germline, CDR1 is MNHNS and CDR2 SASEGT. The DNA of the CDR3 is TGTGCCAGCAGCATAGAAGGGACTAGCGGTTACGAGCAGTACTTC. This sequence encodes CASSIEGTSGYEQYF.

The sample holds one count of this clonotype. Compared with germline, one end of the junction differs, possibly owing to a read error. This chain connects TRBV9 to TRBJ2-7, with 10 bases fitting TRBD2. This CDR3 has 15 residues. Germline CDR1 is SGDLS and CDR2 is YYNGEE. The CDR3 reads CPSSVTSGSSYEQYF. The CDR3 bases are TGTCCCAGCAGCGTGACTAGCGGGTCGTCCTACGAGCAGTACTTC.

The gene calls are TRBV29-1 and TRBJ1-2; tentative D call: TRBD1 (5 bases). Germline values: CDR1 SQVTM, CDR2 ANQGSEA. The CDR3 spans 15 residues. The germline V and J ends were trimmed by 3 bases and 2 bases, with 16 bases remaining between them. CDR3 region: CSVDEEGAGNYGYTF. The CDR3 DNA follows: TGCAGCGTTGATGAGGAAGGTGCAGGGAACTATGGCTACACCTTC.

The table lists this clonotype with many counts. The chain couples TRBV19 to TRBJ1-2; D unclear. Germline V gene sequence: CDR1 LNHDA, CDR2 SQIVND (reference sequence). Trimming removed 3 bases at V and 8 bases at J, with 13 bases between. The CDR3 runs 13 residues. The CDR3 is CASSIDGTWGYTF. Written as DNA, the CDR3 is TGTGCCAGTAGTATCGACGGTACGTGGGGCTACACCTTC.

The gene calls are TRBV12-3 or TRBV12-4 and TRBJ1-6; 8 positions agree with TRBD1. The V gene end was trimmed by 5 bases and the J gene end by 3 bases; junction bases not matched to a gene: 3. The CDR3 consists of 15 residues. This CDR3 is CASSPGQGYNSPLHF. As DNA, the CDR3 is TGTGCCAGCAGTCCAGGACAGGGCTATAATTCACCCCTCCACTTT.

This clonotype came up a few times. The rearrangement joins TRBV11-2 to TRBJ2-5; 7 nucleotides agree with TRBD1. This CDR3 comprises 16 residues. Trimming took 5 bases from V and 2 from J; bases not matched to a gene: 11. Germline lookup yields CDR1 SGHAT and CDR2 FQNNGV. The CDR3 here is CASSTILTGAQETQYF. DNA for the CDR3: TGTGCCAGCAGCACTATCCTAACAGGGGCGCAAGAGACCCAGTACTTC.

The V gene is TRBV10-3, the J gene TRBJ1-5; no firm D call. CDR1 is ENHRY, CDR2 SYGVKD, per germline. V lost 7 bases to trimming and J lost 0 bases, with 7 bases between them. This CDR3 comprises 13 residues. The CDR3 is CAIKPDSNQPQHF. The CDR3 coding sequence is TGTGCCATCAAACCGGATAGCAATCAGCCCCAGCATTTT.